This T cell receptor (beta chain) was identified in a study of CD8+CD57+ T cells in acquired aplastic anemia. Patients sequenced had flow cytometry evidence of CD8+CD57+ cell expansion. All patients had severe acquired aplastic anemia. Blood samples were obtained from patients who had received no prior therapy. This clonotype was observed once. The target antigen is unknown. CDR1 is SEHNR and CDR2 is FQNEAQ in the germline V gene (reference sequence). The CDR3 sequence is 15 residues long. V lost 5 bases to trimming and J lost 2 bases, with 13 bases between them. Genomic DNA, the template, was used for profiling of the TCR beta VDJ and CDR3. A single record per CDR3 protein comes from TCRdb applying MiXCR to the reads. The sample lists about 98,000 distinct CDR3 sequences; about 66% were seen once. General study points: Shared by patients and controls, roughly 28 CD8+ CDR3s were abundant in patients. Patients showed no significant difference from controls in CD8+ Simpson's diversity.

J is TRBJ1-5 and V is TRBV7-9; D is perhaps TRBD1 (6 bases). The sequencing input was sorted CD4+, CD8+, or CD8+CD57+ T cells (not recorded which) from PBMCs. The TCR originated in a human donor with aplastic anemia. CDR3 loop: CASSPQGSGNQPQHF. The CDR3 region has the DNA TGTGCCAGCAGCCCACAGGGATCAGGCAATCAGCCCCAGCATTTT.